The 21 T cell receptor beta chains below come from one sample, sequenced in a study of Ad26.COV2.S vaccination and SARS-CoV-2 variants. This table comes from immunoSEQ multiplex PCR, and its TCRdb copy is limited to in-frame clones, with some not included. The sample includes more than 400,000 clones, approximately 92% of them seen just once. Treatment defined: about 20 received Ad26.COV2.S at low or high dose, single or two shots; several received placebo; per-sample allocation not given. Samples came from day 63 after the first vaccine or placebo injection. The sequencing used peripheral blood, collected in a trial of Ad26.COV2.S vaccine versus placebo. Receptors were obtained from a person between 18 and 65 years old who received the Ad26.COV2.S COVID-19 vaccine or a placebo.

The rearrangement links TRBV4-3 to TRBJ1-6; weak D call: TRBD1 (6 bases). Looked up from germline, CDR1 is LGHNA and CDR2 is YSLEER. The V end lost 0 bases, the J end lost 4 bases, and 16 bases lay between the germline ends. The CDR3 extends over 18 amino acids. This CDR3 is CASSQDLLRGNYNSPLHF. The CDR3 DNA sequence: TGCGCCAGCAGCCAAGATCTTCTGAGGGGGAATTATAATTCACCCCTCCACTTT.

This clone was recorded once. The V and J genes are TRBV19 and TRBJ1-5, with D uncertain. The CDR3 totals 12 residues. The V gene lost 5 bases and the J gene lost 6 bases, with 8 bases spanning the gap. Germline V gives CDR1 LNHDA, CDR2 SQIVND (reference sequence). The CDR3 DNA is TGTGCCAGTAGTTTTGTCGGTCAGCCCCAGCATTTT. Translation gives CASSFVGQPQHF.

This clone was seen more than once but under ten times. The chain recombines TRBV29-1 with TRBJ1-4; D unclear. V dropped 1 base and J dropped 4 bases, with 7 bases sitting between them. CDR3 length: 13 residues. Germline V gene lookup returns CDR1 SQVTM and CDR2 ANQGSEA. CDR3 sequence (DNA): TGCAGCGTTGAAGCCTTCGGTAATGAAAAACTGTTTTTT. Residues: CSVEAFGNEKLFF.

CDR3 nucleotides: TGTGCCAGCACCCAACAGGGGGCAAATCAGCCCCAGCATTTT. Protein product: CASTQQGANQPQHF. The chain couples TRBV28 to TRBJ1-5; 9 bases fit TRBD1. Trimming at V came to 7 bases and at J to 4 bases, leaving 5 bases not matched to a gene. Germline loops: CDR1 MDHEN, CDR2 SYDVKM. CDR3 length: 14 residues. Variable domain in full (rest from reference TRBV28 and TRBJ1-5): DVKVTQSSRYLVKRTGEKVFLECVQDMDHENMFWYRQDPGLGLRLIYFSYDVKMKEKGDIPEGYSVSREKKERFSLILESASTNQTSMYLCASTQQGANQPQHFGDGTRLSIL.

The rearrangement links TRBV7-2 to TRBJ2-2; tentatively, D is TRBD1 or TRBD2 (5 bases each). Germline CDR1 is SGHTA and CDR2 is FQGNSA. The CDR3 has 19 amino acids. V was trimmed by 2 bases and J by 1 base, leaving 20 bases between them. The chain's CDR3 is CASSLNLRVWDENTGELFF. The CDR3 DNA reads TGTGCCAGCAGCTTAAATCTGAGGGTTTGGGACGAGAACACCGGGGAGCTGTTTTTT.

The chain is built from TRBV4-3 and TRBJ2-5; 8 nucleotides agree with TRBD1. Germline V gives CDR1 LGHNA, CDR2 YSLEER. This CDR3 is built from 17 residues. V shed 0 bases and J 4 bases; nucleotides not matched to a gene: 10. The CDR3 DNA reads TGCGCCAGCAGCCAAGAACTGGAACCTACAGGGGGAGAGACCCAGTACTTC. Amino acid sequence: CASSQELEPTGGETQYF.

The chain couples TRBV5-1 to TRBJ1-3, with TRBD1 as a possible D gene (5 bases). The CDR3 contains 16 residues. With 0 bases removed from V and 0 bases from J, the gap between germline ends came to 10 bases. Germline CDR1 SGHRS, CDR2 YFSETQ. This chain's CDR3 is CASSLDGALSGNTIYF. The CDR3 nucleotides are TGCGCCAGCAGCTTGGATGGGGCCCTCTCTGGAAACACCATATATTTT.

In DNA form, the CDR3 reads TGTGCCAGCAGTGAATCTCAGGGGGAGGTATACGAGCAGTACTTC. Encoded protein: CASSESQGEVYEQYF. The chain has TRBV2 and TRBJ2-7, with D possibly being TRBD1 (7 bases). Germline V gene lookup returns CDR1 SNHLY and CDR2 FYNNEI. The CDR3 extends over 15 amino acids. V shed 2 bases and J shed 4 bases, with 15 bases lying between them.

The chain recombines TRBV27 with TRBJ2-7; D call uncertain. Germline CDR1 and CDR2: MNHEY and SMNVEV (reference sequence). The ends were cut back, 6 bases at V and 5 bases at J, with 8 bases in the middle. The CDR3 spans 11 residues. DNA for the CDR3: TGTGCCAGCAGCCGGGCCGACGAGCAGTACTTC. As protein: CASSRADEQYF.

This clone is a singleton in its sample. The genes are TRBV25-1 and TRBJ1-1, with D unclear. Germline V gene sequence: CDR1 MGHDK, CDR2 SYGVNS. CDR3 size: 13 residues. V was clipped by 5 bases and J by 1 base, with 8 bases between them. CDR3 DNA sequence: TGTGCCAGCAGTTTGGACCCGAACACTGAAGCTTTCTTT. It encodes CASSLDPNTEAFF.

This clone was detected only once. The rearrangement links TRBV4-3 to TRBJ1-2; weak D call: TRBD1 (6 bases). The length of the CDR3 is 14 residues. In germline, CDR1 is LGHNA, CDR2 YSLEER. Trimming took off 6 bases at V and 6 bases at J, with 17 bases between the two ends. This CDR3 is CASSHRVPFDGYTF. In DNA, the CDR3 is TGCGCCAGCAGTCACAGGGTCCCTTTCGATGGCTACACCTTC.

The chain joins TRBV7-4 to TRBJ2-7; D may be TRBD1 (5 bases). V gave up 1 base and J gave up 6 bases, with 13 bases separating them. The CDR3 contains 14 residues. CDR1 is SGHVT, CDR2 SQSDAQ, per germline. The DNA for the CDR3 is TGTGCCAGCAGCTTAGGGGGCAGAACAAGCGAGCAGTACTTC. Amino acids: CASSLGGRTSEQYF.

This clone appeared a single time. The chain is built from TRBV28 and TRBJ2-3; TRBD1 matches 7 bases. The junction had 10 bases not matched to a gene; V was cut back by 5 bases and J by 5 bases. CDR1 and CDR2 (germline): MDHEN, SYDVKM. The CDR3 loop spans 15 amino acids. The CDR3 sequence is CASSPARGPGDTQYF. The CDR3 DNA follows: TGTGCCAGCAGTCCTGCTAGGGGGCCCGGAGATACGCAGTATTTT.

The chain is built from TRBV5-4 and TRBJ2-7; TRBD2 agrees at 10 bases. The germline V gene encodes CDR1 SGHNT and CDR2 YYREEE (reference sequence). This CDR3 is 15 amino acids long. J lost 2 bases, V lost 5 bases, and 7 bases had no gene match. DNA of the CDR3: TGTGCCAGCAGGTTAGCGGGGGGTGCTACCTACGAGCAGTACTTC. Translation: CASRLAGGATYEQYF.

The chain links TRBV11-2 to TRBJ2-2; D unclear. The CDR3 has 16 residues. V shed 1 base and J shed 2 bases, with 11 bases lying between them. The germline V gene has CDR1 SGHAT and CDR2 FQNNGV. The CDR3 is CASSLGNSLNTGELFF. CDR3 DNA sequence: TGTGCCAGCAGCTTAGGGAACAGTCTTAACACCGGGGAGCTGTTTTTT.

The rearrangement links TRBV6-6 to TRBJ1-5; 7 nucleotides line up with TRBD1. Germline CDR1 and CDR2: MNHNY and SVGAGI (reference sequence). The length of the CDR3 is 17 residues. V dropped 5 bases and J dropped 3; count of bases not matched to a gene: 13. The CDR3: CASSRSLGQPYNQPQHF. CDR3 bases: TGTGCCAGCAGTCGGTCGCTGGGACAGCCATACAATCAGCCCCAGCATTTT.

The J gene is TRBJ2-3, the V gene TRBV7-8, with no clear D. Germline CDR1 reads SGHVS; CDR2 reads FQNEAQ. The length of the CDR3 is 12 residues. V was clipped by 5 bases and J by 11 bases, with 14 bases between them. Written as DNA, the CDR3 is TGTGCCAGCAGCCTCGGGTCCGGTGGGCAGTATTTT. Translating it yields CASSLGSGGQYF.

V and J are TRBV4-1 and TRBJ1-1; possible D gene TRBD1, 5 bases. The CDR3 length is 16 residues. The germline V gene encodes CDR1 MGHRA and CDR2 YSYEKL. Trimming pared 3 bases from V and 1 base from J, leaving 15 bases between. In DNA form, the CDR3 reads TGCGCCAGCAGCCAGAAGGGGTGGGGCTGGAACACTGAAGCTTTCTTT. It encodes CASSQKGWGWNTEAFF.

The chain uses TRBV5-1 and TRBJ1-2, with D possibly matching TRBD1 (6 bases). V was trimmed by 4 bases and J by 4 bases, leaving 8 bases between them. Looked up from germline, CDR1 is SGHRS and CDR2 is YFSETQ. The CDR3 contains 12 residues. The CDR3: CASSEGGYGYTF. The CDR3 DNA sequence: TGCGCCAGCAGCGAAGGGGGCTATGGCTACACCTTC.

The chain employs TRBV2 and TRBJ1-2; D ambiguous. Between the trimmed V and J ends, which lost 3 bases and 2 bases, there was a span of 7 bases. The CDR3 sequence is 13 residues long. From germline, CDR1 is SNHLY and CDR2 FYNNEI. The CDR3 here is CASSDGTNYGYTF. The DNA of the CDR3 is TGTGCCAGCAGTGACGGCACCAACTATGGCTACACCTTC.

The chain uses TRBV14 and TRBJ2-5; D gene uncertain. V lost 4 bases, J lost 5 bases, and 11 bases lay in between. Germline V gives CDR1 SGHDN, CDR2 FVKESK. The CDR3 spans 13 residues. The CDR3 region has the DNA TGTGCCAGCAGCCCTATGCCCCGGGAGACCCAGTACTTC. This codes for CASSPMPRETQYF.